These T cell receptor beta chains were read from a single sample in a study of identifying expanded T cells in peripheral blood. Profiling relied on immunoSEQ multiplex PCR, and the TCRdb table lists in-frame clones only, not all of them. Found here are roughly 96,000 clones, 88% of them singletons; the top ten hold approximately 5%. Sequencing used blood. Receptor source: a person aged 18 to 75 in good health. Each CDR3 is given with its conserved first and last residue. D genes are given only for firm matches. Size is stated for part of the rows, as once, few or many counts, or as a class when the clone is expanded.

V gene: TRBV13; D gene: NA; clone size: NA; J gene: TRBJ2-1; CDR3 protein: CASSLGQGKGEQFF; CDR3 DNA: TGTGCCAGCAGCTTAGGGCAGGGGAAGGGTGAGCAGTTCTTC
V gene: TRBV4-1; D gene: TRBD1; clone size: NA; J gene: TRBJ2-7; CDR3 protein: CASSQGPGTGSYEQYF; CDR3 DNA: TGCGCCAGCAGCCAAGGTCCGGGGACAGGGTCCTACGAGCAGTACTTC
V gene: TRBV7-3; D gene: NA; clone size: once; J gene: TRBJ2-6; CDR3 protein: CASSLLGGSGANVLTF; CDR3 DNA: TGTGCCAGCAGCTTACTGGGCGGCTCTGGGGCCAACGTCCTGACTTTC
V gene: TRBV5-1; D gene: TRBD2; clone size: NA; J gene: TRBJ2-3; CDR3 protein: CASSRSLAGNTDTQYF; CDR3 DNA: TGCGCCAGCAGCAGATCACTAGCGGGGAACACAGATACGCAGTATTTT
V gene: TRBV9; D gene: NA; clone size: once; J gene: TRBJ2-2; CDR3 protein: CASSASTTGELFF; CDR3 DNA: TGTGCCAGCAGCGCGTCGACCACCGGGGAGCTGTTTTTT
V gene: TRBV10-3; D gene: TRBD2; clone size: NA; J gene: TRBJ2-1; CDR3 protein: CAISSGTSGIYNEQFF; CDR3 DNA: TGTGCCATCAGCTCCGGGACTAGCGGGATATACAATGAGCAGTTCTTC
V gene: TRBV11-2; D gene: NA; clone size: NA; J gene: TRBJ1-1; CDR3 protein: CASSLKGKNTEAFF; CDR3 DNA: TGTGCCAGCAGCTTAAAGGGAAAGAACACTGAAGCTTTCTTT
V gene: TRBV7-2; D gene: NA; clone size: once; J gene: TRBJ2-7; CDR3 protein: CASSLGPADYEQYF; CDR3 DNA: TGTGCCAGCAGCTTAGGCCCAGCAGATTACGAGCAGTACTTC
V gene: TRBV10-3; D gene: TRBD2; clone size: NA; J gene: TRBJ2-7; CDR3 protein: CAISSATSGAYEQYF; CDR3 DNA: TGTGCCATCAGTTCGGCGACTAGCGGGGCTTACGAGCAGTACTTC
V gene: TRBV7-2; D gene: NA; clone size: once; J gene: TRBJ2-2; CDR3 protein: CASSLGHSNTGELFF; CDR3 DNA: TGTGCCAGCAGCTTAGGACACTCGAACACCGGGGAGCTGTTTTTT
V gene: TRBV21-1; D gene: NA; clone size: once; J gene: TRBJ1-3; CDR3 protein: CASSKRQGAGNTIYF; CDR3 DNA: TGTGCCAGCAGCAAAAGGCAGGGGGCTGGAAACACCATATATTTT
V gene: TRBV5-1; D gene: NA; clone size: NA; J gene: TRBJ2-1; CDR3 protein: CASSLEGVWNEQFF; CDR3 DNA: TGCGCCAGCAGCTTAGAGGGAGTCTGGAATGAGCAGTTCTTC
V gene: TRBV11-2; D gene: NA; clone size: NA; J gene: TRBJ1-5; CDR3 protein: CASSHGGGTQPQHF; CDR3 DNA: TGTGCCAGCAGTCATGGCGGGGGCACACAGCCCCAGCATTTT
V gene: TRBV6-4; D gene: NA; clone size: NA; J gene: TRBJ2-5; CDR3 protein: CASSRDHGGEETQYF; CDR3 DNA: TGTGCCAGCAGCAGGGACCACGGAGGGGAAGAGACCCAGTACTTC
V gene: TRBV6-5; D gene: TRBD1; clone size: NA; J gene: TRBJ1-5; CDR3 protein: CASTPGTGGDQPQHF; CDR3 DNA: TGTGCCAGCACCCCCGGGACAGGAGGAGATCAGCCCCAGCATTTT
V gene: TRBV7-9; D gene: NA; clone size: NA; J gene: TRBJ1-1; CDR3 protein: CASSLGVLNTEAFF; CDR3 DNA: TGTGCCAGCAGCTTAGGGGTGTTGAACACTGAAGCTTTCTTT
V gene: TRBV19; D gene: NA; clone size: NA; J gene: TRBJ2-5; CDR3 protein: CASSTHPPRDPRGGETQYF; CDR3 DNA: TGTGCCAGTAGTACCCACCCTCCGCGCGATCCCAGGGGTGGAGAGACCCAGTACTTC
V gene: TRBV10-3; D gene: NA; clone size: NA; J gene: TRBJ1-2; CDR3 protein: CAISESRGIGLEGYTF; CDR3 DNA: TGTGCCATCAGTGAGTCGAGAGGGATCGGCTTGGAGGGCTACACCTTC
V gene: TRBV28; D gene: NA; clone size: NA; J gene: TRBJ1-2; CDR3 protein: CASSFPIMANYGYTF; CDR3 DNA: TGTGCCAGCAGTTTTCCTATCATGGCTAACTATGGCTACACCTTC
V gene: TRBV30; D gene: TRBD1; clone size: NA; J gene: TRBJ1-5; CDR3 protein: CAWSLQGAANQPQHF; CDR3 DNA: TGTGCCTGGAGCCTACAGGGGGCGGCTAATCAGCCCCAGCATTTT
V gene: TRBV11-2; D gene: NA; clone size: NA; J gene: TRBJ1-2; CDR3 protein: CASSPRWDYGYTF; CDR3 DNA: TGTGCCAGCAGCCCTCGATGGGACTATGGCTACACCTTC
V gene: TRBV28; D gene: NA; clone size: NA; J gene: TRBJ2-7; CDR3 protein: CASSRYEQYF; CDR3 DNA: TGTGCCAGCAGCCGCTACGAGCAGTACTTC
V gene: TRBV19; D gene: TRBD1; clone size: once; J gene: TRBJ1-1; CDR3 protein: CASSMTWQGETEAFF; CDR3 DNA: TGTGCCAGTAGTATGACGTGGCAGGGGGAGACTGAAGCTTTCTTT
V gene: TRBV18; D gene: NA; clone size: NA; J gene: TRBJ2-7; CDR3 protein: CASSPPTLDEQYF; CDR3 DNA: TGTGCCAGCTCACCGCCGACGTTGGACGAGCAGTACTTC
V gene: TRBV2; D gene: NA; clone size: NA; J gene: TRBJ1-5; CDR3 protein: CASSDRLFGDQPQHF; CDR3 DNA: TGTGCCAGCAGTGACAGGTTATTTGGGGATCAGCCCCAGCATTTT
V gene: TRBV7-9; D gene: TRBD1; clone size: NA; J gene: TRBJ1-1; CDR3 protein: CASSLATGGTTEAFF; CDR3 DNA: TGTGCCAGCAGCTTAGCGACAGGGGGAACCACTGAAGCTTTCTTT
V gene: TRBV5-4; D gene: NA; clone size: once; J gene: TRBJ2-5; CDR3 protein: CASSVKGGQETQYF; CDR3 DNA: TGTGCCAGCAGCGTAAAGGGGGGCCAAGAGACCCAGTACTTC
V gene: TRBV29-1; D gene: TRBD1; clone size: NA; J gene: TRBJ1-1; CDR3 protein: CSAYKQGQGTEAFF; CDR3 DNA: TGCAGCGCCTACAAACAGGGGCAGGGCACTGAAGCTTTCTTT
V gene: TRBV4-3; D gene: TRBD2; clone size: NA; J gene: TRBJ2-4; CDR3 protein: CASSPGVAGGEDQYF; CDR3 DNA: TGCGCCAGCAGCCCGGGGGTAGCGGGGGGTGAAGATCAGTACTTC
V gene: TRBV7-7; D gene: NA; clone size: NA; J gene: TRBJ1-1; CDR3 protein: CASSQAPEAFF; CDR3 DNA: TGTGCCAGCAGCCAGGCTCCTGAAGCTTTCTTT
V gene: TRBV5-1; D gene: NA; clone size: NA; J gene: TRBJ1-1; CDR3 protein: CASNRGPNTEAFF; CDR3 DNA: TGCGCCAGCAATAGGGGCCCGAACACTGAAGCTTTCTTT
V gene: TRBV10-3; D gene: NA; clone size: NA; J gene: TRBJ2-7; CDR3 protein: CASGQGGSYEQYF; CDR3 DNA: TGTGCCAGCGGCCAGGGCGGCTCCTACGAGCAGTACTTC
V gene: TRBV12-5; D gene: NA; clone size: NA; J gene: TRBJ1-1; CDR3 protein: CASGLPPSKAFF; CDR3 DNA: TGTGCTAGTGGTTTGCCTCCTTCAAAAGCTTTCTTT
V gene: TRBV5-4; D gene: NA; clone size: NA; J gene: TRBJ1-2; CDR3 protein: CASSAPALRGVNYGYTF; CDR3 DNA: TGTGCCAGCAGCGCGCCGGCCCTTAGGGGGGTGAACTATGGCTACACCTTC
V gene: TRBV9; D gene: NA; clone size: NA; J gene: TRBJ1-2; CDR3 protein: CASSVDGYGYTF; CDR3 DNA: TGTGCCAGCAGCGTCGACGGCTATGGCTACACCTTC
V gene: TRBV19; D gene: TRBD1; clone size: NA; J gene: TRBJ1-1; CDR3 protein: CASSTDPTGGAWSSTEAFF; CDR3 DNA: TGTGCCAGTAGTACCGATCCGACAGGGGGCGCGTGGAGTAGCACTGAAGCTTTCTTT
V gene: TRBV4-2; D gene: TRBD2; clone size: few; J gene: TRBJ2-7; CDR3 protein: CASSQGGLADTYEQYF; CDR3 DNA: TGTGCCAGCAGCCAAGGCGGACTAGCGGATACCTACGAGCAGTACTTC
V gene: TRBV4-1; D gene: NA; clone size: NA; J gene: TRBJ2-1; CDR3 protein: CASSRGEDLRRYNEQFF; CDR3 DNA: TGCGCCAGCAGCCGAGGGGAGGACTTGCGGAGGTACAATGAGCAGTTCTTC
V gene: TRBV16; D gene: NA; clone size: few; J gene: TRBJ1-4; CDR3 protein: CASSLIRGRREKLFF; CDR3 DNA: TGTGCCAGCAGCCTTATCAGGGGACGGAGAGAAAAACTGTTTTTT
V gene: TRBV19; D gene: TRBD1; clone size: NA; J gene: TRBJ1-3; CDR3 protein: CASSKTRQGVGDTIYF; CDR3 DNA: TGTGCCAGTAGTAAAACTAGACAGGGTGTCGGGGACACCATATATTTT
V gene: TRBV9; D gene: NA; clone size: large; J gene: TRBJ1-2; CDR3 protein: CASSSEGNYGYTF; CDR3 DNA: TGTGCCAGCAGCTCCGAGGGGAACTATGGCTACACCTTC
V gene: TRBV19; D gene: NA; clone size: NA; J gene: TRBJ1-1; CDR3 protein: CASSERSNTEAFF; CDR3 DNA: TGTGCCAGTAGTGAACGGTCAAACACTGAAGCTTTCTTT
V gene: TRBV27; D gene: NA; clone size: NA; J gene: TRBJ1-6; CDR3 protein: CASSYSLNSPLHF; CDR3 DNA: TGTGCCAGCAGTTACAGCCTCAATTCACCCCTCCACTTT
V gene: TRBV5-6; D gene: TRBD1; clone size: NA; J gene: TRBJ1-2; CDR3 protein: CASSDRWQGATFNYGYTF; CDR3 DNA: TGTGCCAGCAGCGATAGGTGGCAGGGGGCTACTTTTAACTATGGCTACACCTTC
V gene: TRBV10-3; D gene: TRBD2; clone size: NA; J gene: TRBJ2-5; CDR3 protein: CAATPSGSFETQYF; CDR3 DNA: TGTGCCGCGACCCCTAGCGGGAGTTTCGAGACCCAGTACTTC
V gene: TRBV5-1; D gene: NA; clone size: NA; J gene: TRBJ2-1; CDR3 protein: CASSLQGPYNEQFF; CDR3 DNA: TGCGCCAGCAGCTTGCAGGGGCCCTACAATGAGCAGTTCTTC
V gene: TRBV18; D gene: NA; clone size: NA; J gene: TRBJ1-2; CDR3 protein: CASSLSLVGQSYGYTF; CDR3 DNA: TGTGCCAGCTCACTATCATTGGTAGGGCAGTCCTATGGCTACACCTTC
V gene: TRBV18; D gene: TRBD2; clone size: NA; J gene: TRBJ2-1; CDR3 protein: CASSLGTPGDYSQFF; CDR3 DNA: TGTGCCAGCTCACTAGGGACCCCCGGGGACTATTCGCAGTTCTTC
V gene: TRBV7-3; D gene: NA; clone size: NA; J gene: TRBJ2-1; CDR3 protein: CASSPEVGNEQFF; CDR3 DNA: TGTGCCAGCAGCCCGGAAGTTGGGAATGAGCAGTTCTTC
V gene: TRBV18; D gene: NA; clone size: few; J gene: TRBJ1-2; CDR3 protein: CASSPNYGYTF; CDR3 DNA: TGTGCCAGCTCACCAAACTATGGCTACACCTTC
V gene: TRBV19; D gene: TRBD2; clone size: few; J gene: TRBJ2-7; CDR3 protein: CASSIGSSGSYEQYF; CDR3 DNA: TGTGCCAGTAGTATAGGGTCTAGCGGGAGTTACGAGCAGTACTTC
V gene: TRBV19; D gene: NA; clone size: NA; J gene: TRBJ2-2; CDR3 protein: CASSVYPWGELFF; CDR3 DNA: TGTGCCAGTAGCGTATACCCCTGGGGGGAGCTGTTTTTT
V gene: TRBV5-1; D gene: NA; clone size: few; J gene: TRBJ1-1; CDR3 protein: CASSLMGLTEAFF; CDR3 DNA: TGCGCCAGCAGCTTGATGGGGTTGACTGAAGCTTTCTTT